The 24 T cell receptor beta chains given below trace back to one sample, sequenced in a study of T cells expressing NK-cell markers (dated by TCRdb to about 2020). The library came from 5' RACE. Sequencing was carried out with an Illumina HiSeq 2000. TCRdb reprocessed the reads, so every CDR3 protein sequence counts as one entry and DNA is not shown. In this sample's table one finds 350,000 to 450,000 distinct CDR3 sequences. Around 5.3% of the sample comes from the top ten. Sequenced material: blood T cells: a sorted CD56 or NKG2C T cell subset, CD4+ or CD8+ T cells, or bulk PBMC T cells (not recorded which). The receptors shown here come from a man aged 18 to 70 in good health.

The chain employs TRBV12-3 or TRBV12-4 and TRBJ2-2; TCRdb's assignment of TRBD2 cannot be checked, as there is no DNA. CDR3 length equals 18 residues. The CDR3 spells CASSFGTGGLKNTGELFF.

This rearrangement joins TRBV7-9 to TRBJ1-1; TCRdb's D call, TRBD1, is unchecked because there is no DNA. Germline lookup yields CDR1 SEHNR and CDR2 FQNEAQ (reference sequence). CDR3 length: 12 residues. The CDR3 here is CASSRNTGRAFF.

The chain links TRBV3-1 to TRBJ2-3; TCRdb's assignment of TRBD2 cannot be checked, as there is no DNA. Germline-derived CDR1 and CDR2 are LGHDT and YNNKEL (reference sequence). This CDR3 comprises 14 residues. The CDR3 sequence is CASRADNSADTQYF.

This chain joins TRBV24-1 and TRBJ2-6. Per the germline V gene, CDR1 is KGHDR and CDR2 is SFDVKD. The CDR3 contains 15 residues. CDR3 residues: CATRRLGSGANVLTF.

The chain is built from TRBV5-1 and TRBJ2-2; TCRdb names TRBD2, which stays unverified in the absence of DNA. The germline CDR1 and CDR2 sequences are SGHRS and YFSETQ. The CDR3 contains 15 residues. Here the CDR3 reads CASVAGWLNTGELFF.

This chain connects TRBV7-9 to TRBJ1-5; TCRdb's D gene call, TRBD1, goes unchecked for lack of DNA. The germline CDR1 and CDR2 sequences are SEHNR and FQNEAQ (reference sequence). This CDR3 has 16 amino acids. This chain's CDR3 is CASSLSTGVGNQPQHF.

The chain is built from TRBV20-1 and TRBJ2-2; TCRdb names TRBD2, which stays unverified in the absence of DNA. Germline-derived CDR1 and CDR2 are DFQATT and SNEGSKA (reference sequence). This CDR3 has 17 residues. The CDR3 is CSARDIAGSANTGELFF.

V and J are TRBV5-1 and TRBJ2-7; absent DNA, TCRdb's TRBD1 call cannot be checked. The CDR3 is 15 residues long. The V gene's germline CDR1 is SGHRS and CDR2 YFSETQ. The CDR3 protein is CASSSTGLGSYEQYF.

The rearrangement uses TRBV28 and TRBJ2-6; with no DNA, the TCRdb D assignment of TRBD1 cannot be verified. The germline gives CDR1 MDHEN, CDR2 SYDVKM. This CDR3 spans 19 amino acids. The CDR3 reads CASSPTIGQGKAGANVLTF.

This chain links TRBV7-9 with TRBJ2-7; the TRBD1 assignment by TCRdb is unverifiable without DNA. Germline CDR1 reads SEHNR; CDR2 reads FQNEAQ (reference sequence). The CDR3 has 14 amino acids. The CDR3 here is CASSFTATGVEQYF.

CDR3 amino acids: CASSRLAGNEQFF. V and J are TRBV5-1 and TRBJ2-1; TCRdb's D call, TRBD2, is unchecked because there is no DNA. The CDR3 is made up of 13 amino acids. The V gene's germline CDR1 is SGHRS and CDR2 YFSETQ.

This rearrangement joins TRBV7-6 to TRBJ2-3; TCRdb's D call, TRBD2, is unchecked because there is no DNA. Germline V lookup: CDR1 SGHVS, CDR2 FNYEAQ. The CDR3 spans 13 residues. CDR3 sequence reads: CASSLGGVWEQYF.

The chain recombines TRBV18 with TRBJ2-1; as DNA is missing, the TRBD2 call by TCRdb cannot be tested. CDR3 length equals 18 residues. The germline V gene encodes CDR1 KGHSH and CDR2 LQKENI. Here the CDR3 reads CASSPPGEAGGLGNEQFF.

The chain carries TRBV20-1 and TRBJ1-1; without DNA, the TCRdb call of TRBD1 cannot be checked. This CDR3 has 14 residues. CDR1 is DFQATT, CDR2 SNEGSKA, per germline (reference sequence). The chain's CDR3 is CSARTGRGNTEAFF.

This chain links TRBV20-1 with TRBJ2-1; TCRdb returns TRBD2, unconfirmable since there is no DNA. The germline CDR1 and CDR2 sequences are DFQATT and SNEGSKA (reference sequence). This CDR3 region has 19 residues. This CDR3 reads CSASGLAGGLPDSLLEQFF.

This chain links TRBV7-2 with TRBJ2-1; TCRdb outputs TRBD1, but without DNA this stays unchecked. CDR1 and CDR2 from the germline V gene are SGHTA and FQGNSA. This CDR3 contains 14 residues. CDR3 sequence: CASSTRTAYNEQFF.

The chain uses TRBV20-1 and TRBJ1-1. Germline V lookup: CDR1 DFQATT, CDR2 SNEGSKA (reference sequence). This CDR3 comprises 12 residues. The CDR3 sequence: CSVEGMATEAFF.

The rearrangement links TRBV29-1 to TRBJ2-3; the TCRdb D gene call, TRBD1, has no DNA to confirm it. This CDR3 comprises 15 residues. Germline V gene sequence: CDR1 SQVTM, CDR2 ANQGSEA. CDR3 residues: CSVPRGQGMTDTQYF.

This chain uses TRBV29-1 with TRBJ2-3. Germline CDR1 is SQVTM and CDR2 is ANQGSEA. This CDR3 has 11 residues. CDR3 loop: CSVEGGDTQYF.

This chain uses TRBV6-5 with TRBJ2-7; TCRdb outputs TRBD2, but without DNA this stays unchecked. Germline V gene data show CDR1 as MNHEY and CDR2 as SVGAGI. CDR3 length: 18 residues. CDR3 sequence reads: CASSYFSSAGGTTYEQYF.

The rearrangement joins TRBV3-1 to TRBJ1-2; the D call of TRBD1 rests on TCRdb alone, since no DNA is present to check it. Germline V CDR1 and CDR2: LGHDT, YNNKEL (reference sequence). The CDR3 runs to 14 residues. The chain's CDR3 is CASSTTGQNYGYTF.

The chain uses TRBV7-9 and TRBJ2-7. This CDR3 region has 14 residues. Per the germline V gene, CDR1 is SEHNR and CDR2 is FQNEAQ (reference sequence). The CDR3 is CASSLTGGAYEQYF.

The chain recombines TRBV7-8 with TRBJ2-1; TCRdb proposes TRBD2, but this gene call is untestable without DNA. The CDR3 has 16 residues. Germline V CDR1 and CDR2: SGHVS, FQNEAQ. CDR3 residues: CASSRESGVVNNEQFF.

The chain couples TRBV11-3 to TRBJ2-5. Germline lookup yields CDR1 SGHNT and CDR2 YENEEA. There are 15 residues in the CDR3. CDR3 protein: CASSLGFSTSETQYF.